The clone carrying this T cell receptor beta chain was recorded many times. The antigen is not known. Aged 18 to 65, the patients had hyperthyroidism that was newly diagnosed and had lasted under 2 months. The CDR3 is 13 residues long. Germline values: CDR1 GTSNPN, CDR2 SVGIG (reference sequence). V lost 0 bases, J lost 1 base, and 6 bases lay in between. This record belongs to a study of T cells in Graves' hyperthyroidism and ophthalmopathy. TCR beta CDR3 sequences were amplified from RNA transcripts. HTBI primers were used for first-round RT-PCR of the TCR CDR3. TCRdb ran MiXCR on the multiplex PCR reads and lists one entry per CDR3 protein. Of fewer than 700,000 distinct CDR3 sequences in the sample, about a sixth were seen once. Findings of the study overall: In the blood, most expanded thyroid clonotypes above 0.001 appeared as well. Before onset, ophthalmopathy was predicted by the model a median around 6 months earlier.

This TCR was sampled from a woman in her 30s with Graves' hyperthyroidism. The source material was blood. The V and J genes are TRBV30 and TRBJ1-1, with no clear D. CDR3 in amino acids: CAWSVSTNTEAFF. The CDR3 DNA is TGTGCCTGGAGTGTTAGTACGAACACTGAAGCTTTCTTT.